Shown below are 25 T cell receptor beta chains from a single sample sequenced in a study of Ad26.COV2.S vaccination and SARS-CoV-2 variants. Treatment of the sample: roughly 20 received Ad26.COV2.S at low or high dose, single or two shots; about five received placebo; per-sample allocation not given. Sample collection was performed on day 63 after the first vaccine or placebo injection. Libraries were prepared by immunoSEQ multiplex PCR; TCRdb keeps only in-frame clonotypes and omits some of them. Of fewer than 800,000 clones listed, 89% are singletons. Sequenced here: peripheral blood, sampled in a trial of Ad26.COV2.S vaccine versus placebo. These TCRs come from a person between 18 and 60 years old who received the Ad26.COV2.S COVID-19 vaccine or a placebo.

This clone appeared a few times. The chain has TRBV6-5 and TRBJ2-5; tentatively, D is TRBD1 (6 bases). Germline V gives CDR1 MNHEY, CDR2 SVGAGI. The CDR3 is made up of 14 amino acids. V was trimmed by 7 bases and J by 0 bases, leaving 12 bases between them. The CDR3 DNA reads as TGTGCCAGCATAGAGGACAGTCACCAAGAGACCCAGTACTTC. Translation gives CASIEDSHQETQYF.

V usage is TRBV9 and J usage is TRBJ1-1, with D tentatively TRBD1 (5 bases). V lost 5 bases to trimming and J lost 8 bases, with 19 bases between them. There are 14 residues in the CDR3. Germline CDR1 SGDLS, CDR2 YYNGEE. This CDR3 is CASREVGDLPEAFF. The DNA for the CDR3 is TGTGCCAGCAGGGAAGTAGGGGACCTACCCGAAGCTTTCTTT.

The rearrangement joins TRBV7-8 to TRBJ1-5, with D unresolved. V was cut by 1 base and J by 0 bases, with 7 bases left in between. Germline V gene lookup returns CDR1 SGHVS and CDR2 FQNEAQ. The CDR3 runs 15 residues. The CDR3 protein is CASSLDSYSNQPQHF. Written as DNA, the CDR3 is TGTGCCAGCAGCTTAGACAGTTATAGCAATCAGCCCCAGCATTTT.

The chain is built from TRBV30 and TRBJ2-1, with TRBD2 identical over 15 bases. The CDR3 extends over 15 amino acids. CDR1 is GTSNPN, CDR2 SVGIG, per germline (reference sequence). V trimming: 1 base; J trimming: 9 bases; junction bases outside the gene matches: 4. DNA for the CDR3: TGTGCCTGGAGTGGGACTAGCGGGAGGGCGATTGAGCAGTTCTTC. Translation: CAWSGTSGRAIEQFF.

The chain has TRBV7-2 and TRBJ2-3; maybe TRBD2 (7 bases). The V gene's germline CDR1 is SGHTA and CDR2 FQGNSA. The CDR3 covers 14 residues. The V and J ends lost 3 bases and 4 bases respectively, with 11 bases between them. Written as DNA, the CDR3 is TGTGCCAGCAGCTTGCGGGGGCGCGCAGATACGCAGTATTTT. This codes for CASSLRGRADTQYF.

This clone is a singleton in its sample. The J gene is TRBJ1-1, the V gene TRBV29-1, with D possibly TRBD1 on 5 matching bases. CDR1 and CDR2 (germline): SQVTM, ANQGSEA. The ends were cut back, 3 bases at V and 4 bases at J, with 15 bases in the middle. The length of the CDR3 is 14 residues. The DNA for the CDR3 is TGCAGCGTTGACCCTCCCTTGGGGGGCACTGAAGCTTTCTTT. This gives the protein CSVDPPLGGTEAFF.

This chain links TRBV4-2 with TRBJ1-6, with D hard to call. Germline V CDR1 and CDR2: LGHNA, YNFKEQ. Trimming removed 0 bases at V and 7 bases at J, with 4 bases between. There are 13 residues in the CDR3. The CDR3 here is CASSQEGNSPLHF. For the CDR3, the DNA is TGTGCCAGCAGCCAAGAGGGCAATTCACCCCTCCACTTT.

The chain employs TRBV24-1 and TRBJ1-1; TRBD1 is a possible D gene (6 bases). CDR1 and CDR2 from the germline V gene are KGHDR and SFDVKD. V was cut by 1 base and J by 5 bases, with 13 bases left in between. CDR3 length: 15 residues. The DNA for the CDR3 is TGTGCCACCAGTGATTTCGGGGGGGCACGAACTGAAGCTTTCTTT. It specifies CATSDFGGARTEAFF.

This clone was picked up one time. The rearrangement uses TRBV6-5 and TRBJ1-5; perhaps TRBD1 as D (5 bases). V lost 6 bases, J lost 6 bases, and 15 bases lay in between. There are 14 residues in the CDR3. The V gene's germline CDR1 is MNHEY and CDR2 SVGAGI. The CDR3 loop reads CASRTGVAGQPQHF. CDR3 DNA: TGTGCCAGCAGGACGGGGGTTGCGGGTCAGCCCCAGCATTTT.

This clone was seen more than once but under ten times. The chain joins TRBV7-3 to TRBJ1-6; possibly TRBD1 for D (6 bases). V was clipped by 8 bases and J by 10 bases, with 15 bases between them. The CDR3 spans 13 residues. Germline V lookup: CDR1 SGHTA, CDR2 FQGTGA. Here the CDR3 reads CASSEKGGSPLHF. CDR3 coding DNA: TGTGCCAGCTCCGAAAAGGGGGGATCACCCCTCCACTTT.

In its sample, this clone was seen a few times. This chain uses TRBV6-5 with TRBJ2-3, with D perhaps matching TRBD2 (7 bases). The CDR3 covers 14 residues. V was pared by 2 bases and J by 5 bases, with 11 bases between. In germline, CDR1 is MNHEY, CDR2 SVGAGI. CDR3 nucleotides: TGTGCCAGCAGTTACAGAGGGGGGGTAGATACGCAGTATTTT. Amino acids: CASSYRGGVDTQYF.

V usage is TRBV6-5 and J usage is TRBJ1-6; D possibly corresponds to TRBD1 (5 bases). Trimming stripped 6 bases from V and 6 bases from J, with 15 bases between. Germline CDR1 and CDR2: MNHEY and SVGAGI. CDR3 size: 15 residues. The CDR3 DNA is TGTGCCAGCAGGAAGTCGGAGGGGTTTAATTCACCCCTCCACTTT. Translating it yields CASRKSEGFNSPLHF.

V is TRBV7-2 and J is TRBJ2-3; D is perhaps TRBD1 or TRBD2 (7 bases each). The CDR3 totals 15 residues. The germline V gene encodes CDR1 SGHTA and CDR2 FQGNSA. Between the trimmed V and J ends, which lost 6 bases and 4 bases, there was a span of 17 bases. CDR3 amino acids: CASRRRGGSADTQYF. Here the CDR3 DNA reads TGTGCCAGCAGACGCAGGGGGGGGTCAGCAGATACGCAGTATTTT.

This clone occurred once. The chain recombines TRBV12-3 or TRBV12-4 with TRBJ1-6; the D is unclear. This CDR3 region has 12 residues. V lost 6 bases, J lost 11 bases, and 11 bases lay in between. The CDR3 region has the DNA TGTGCCAGCAGGGGAGGAAGGACACCCCTCCACTTT. Its translation: CASRGGRTPLHF.

The rearrangement uses TRBV5-5 and TRBJ2-2, with 9 bases lining up with TRBD1. The CDR3 is 15 residues long. J was trimmed by 3 bases and V by 0 bases; bases with no gene match: 0. From germline, CDR1 is SGHKS and CDR2 YYEKEE (reference sequence). This chain's CDR3 is CASSLGTGDTGELFF. In DNA, the CDR3 is TGTGCCAGCAGCTTGGGGACAGGGGACACCGGGGAGCTGTTTTTT.

V is TRBV7-2 and J is TRBJ2-3, with TRBD2 identical over 8 bases. The V segment lost 4 bases and the J segment 2 bases; nucleotides outside the gene matches: 8. There are 16 residues in the CDR3. Germline V lookup: CDR1 SGHTA, CDR2 FQGNSA. The CDR3 DNA follows: TGTGCCAGCAGCTCTCAGGGGACTAGACTCACAGATACGCAGTATTTT. This codes for CASSSQGTRLTDTQYF.

The V gene is TRBV18, the J gene TRBJ1-6; no reliable D call. Germline lookup yields CDR1 KGHSH and CDR2 LQKENI. Trimming left V 8 bases short and J 15 bases short, with 26 bases between. The CDR3 spans 15 residues. The CDR3 here is CASKSPDGRTSNLHF. The CDR3, as DNA: TGTGCCAGCAAATCACCAGATGGGCGGACCTCTAACCTCCACTTT.

The chain is built from TRBV5-1 and TRBJ2-1; D is possibly TRBD1 (6 bases). Trimming pared 2 bases from V and 0 bases from J, leaving 12 bases between. CDR1 and CDR2 (germline): SGHRS, YFSETQ. The CDR3 length is 16 residues. The CDR3 DNA reads as TGCGCCAGCAGCTTTACCCAGGGGAGCTCCTACAATGAGCAGTTCTTC. This codes for CASSFTQGSSYNEQFF.

The J gene is TRBJ2-2, the V gene TRBV7-8; D possibly corresponds to TRBD1 (5 bases). CDR1 is SGHVS and CDR2 is FQNEAQ in the germline V gene. This CDR3 has 17 amino acids. Trimming stripped 5 bases from V and 1 base from J, with 17 bases between. CDR3 nucleotide sequence: TGTGCCAGCAGCGCACCTCTTCGAGACAGGAACACCGGGGAGCTGTTTTTT. It specifies CASSAPLRDRNTGELFF.

The chain couples TRBV19 to TRBJ2-7, with no clear D. CDR1 is LNHDA and CDR2 is SQIVND in the germline V gene (reference sequence). The CDR3 covers 16 residues. V dropped 4 bases and J dropped 2 bases, with 18 bases sitting between them. In DNA form, the CDR3 reads TGTGCCAGTAGTACCTCAACGGCAGGCCTCCCCTACGAGCAGTACTTC. This gives the protein CASSTSTAGLPYEQYF. Looking up the rest from reference TRBV19 and TRBJ2-7 gives the full variable domain: DGGITQSPKYLFRKEGQNVTLSCEQNLNHDAMYWYRQDPGQGLRLIYYSQIVNDFQKGDIAEGYSVSREKKESFPLTVTSAQKNPTAFYLCASSTSTAGLPYEQYFGPGTRLTVT.

The V gene is TRBV6-2 or TRBV6-3, the J gene TRBJ2-1, with D perhaps matching TRBD1 (5 bases). Germline V gene data show CDR1 as MNHEY and CDR2 as SVGEGT. The V gene lost 3 bases and the J gene lost 2 bases, with 8 bases spanning the gap. The CDR3 runs to 14 residues. The CDR3 here is CASSYMTAYNEQFF. Here the CDR3 DNA reads TGTGCCAGCAGTTATATGACAGCCTACAATGAGCAGTTCTTC.

On this clone: Within the sample, other DNA sequences also encode this same CDR3. The chain has TRBV18 and TRBJ1-2; D is unresolved. The CDR3 is 13 residues long. The V end lost 2 bases, the J end lost 3 bases, and 7 bases lay between the germline ends. CDR1 and CDR2 (germline): KGHSH, LQKENI. CDR3 sequence (DNA): TGTGCCAGCTCACCAGGGGAGGACTATGGCTACACCTTC. Translated, it gives CASSPGEDYGYTF.

The CDR3, as DNA: TGTGCCAGCAGCGTCCCGGGGGGCGGGAGACAGGGCCAAGAGACCCAGTACTTC. It codes for CASSVPGGGRQGQETQYF. V usage is TRBV3-1 (or the pseudogene TRBV3-2) and J usage is TRBJ2-5; D possibly matches TRBD1 or TRBD2 (7 bases each). V shed 5 bases and J shed 1 base, with 23 bases lying between them. Per germline, CDR1 LGHDT and CDR2 YNNKEL (reference sequence). This CDR3 has 18 amino acids.

The V and J genes are TRBV5-5 and TRBJ2-7, with 10 bases fitting TRBD2. The germline V gene encodes CDR1 SGHKS and CDR2 YYEKEE (reference sequence). The J segment lost 3 bases and the V segment lost 4 bases, leaving 4 bases of the junction unmatched. The CDR3 consists of 14 residues. The CDR3 here is CASSRTSGDYEQYF. The CDR3 nucleotides read TGTGCCAGCAGCAGGACTAGCGGAGACTACGAGCAGTACTTC.

The CDR3 loop is CASSQDTGNFYEQYF. The CDR3 nucleotides read TGCGCCAGCAGCCAAGACACGGGGAATTTCTACGAGCAGTACTTC. This chain joins TRBV4-3 and TRBJ2-7; D may be TRBD2 (5 bases). Trimming left V 0 bases short and J 3 bases short, with 12 bases between. This CDR3 is 15 amino acids long. Germline CDR1 reads LGHNA; CDR2 reads YSLEER.